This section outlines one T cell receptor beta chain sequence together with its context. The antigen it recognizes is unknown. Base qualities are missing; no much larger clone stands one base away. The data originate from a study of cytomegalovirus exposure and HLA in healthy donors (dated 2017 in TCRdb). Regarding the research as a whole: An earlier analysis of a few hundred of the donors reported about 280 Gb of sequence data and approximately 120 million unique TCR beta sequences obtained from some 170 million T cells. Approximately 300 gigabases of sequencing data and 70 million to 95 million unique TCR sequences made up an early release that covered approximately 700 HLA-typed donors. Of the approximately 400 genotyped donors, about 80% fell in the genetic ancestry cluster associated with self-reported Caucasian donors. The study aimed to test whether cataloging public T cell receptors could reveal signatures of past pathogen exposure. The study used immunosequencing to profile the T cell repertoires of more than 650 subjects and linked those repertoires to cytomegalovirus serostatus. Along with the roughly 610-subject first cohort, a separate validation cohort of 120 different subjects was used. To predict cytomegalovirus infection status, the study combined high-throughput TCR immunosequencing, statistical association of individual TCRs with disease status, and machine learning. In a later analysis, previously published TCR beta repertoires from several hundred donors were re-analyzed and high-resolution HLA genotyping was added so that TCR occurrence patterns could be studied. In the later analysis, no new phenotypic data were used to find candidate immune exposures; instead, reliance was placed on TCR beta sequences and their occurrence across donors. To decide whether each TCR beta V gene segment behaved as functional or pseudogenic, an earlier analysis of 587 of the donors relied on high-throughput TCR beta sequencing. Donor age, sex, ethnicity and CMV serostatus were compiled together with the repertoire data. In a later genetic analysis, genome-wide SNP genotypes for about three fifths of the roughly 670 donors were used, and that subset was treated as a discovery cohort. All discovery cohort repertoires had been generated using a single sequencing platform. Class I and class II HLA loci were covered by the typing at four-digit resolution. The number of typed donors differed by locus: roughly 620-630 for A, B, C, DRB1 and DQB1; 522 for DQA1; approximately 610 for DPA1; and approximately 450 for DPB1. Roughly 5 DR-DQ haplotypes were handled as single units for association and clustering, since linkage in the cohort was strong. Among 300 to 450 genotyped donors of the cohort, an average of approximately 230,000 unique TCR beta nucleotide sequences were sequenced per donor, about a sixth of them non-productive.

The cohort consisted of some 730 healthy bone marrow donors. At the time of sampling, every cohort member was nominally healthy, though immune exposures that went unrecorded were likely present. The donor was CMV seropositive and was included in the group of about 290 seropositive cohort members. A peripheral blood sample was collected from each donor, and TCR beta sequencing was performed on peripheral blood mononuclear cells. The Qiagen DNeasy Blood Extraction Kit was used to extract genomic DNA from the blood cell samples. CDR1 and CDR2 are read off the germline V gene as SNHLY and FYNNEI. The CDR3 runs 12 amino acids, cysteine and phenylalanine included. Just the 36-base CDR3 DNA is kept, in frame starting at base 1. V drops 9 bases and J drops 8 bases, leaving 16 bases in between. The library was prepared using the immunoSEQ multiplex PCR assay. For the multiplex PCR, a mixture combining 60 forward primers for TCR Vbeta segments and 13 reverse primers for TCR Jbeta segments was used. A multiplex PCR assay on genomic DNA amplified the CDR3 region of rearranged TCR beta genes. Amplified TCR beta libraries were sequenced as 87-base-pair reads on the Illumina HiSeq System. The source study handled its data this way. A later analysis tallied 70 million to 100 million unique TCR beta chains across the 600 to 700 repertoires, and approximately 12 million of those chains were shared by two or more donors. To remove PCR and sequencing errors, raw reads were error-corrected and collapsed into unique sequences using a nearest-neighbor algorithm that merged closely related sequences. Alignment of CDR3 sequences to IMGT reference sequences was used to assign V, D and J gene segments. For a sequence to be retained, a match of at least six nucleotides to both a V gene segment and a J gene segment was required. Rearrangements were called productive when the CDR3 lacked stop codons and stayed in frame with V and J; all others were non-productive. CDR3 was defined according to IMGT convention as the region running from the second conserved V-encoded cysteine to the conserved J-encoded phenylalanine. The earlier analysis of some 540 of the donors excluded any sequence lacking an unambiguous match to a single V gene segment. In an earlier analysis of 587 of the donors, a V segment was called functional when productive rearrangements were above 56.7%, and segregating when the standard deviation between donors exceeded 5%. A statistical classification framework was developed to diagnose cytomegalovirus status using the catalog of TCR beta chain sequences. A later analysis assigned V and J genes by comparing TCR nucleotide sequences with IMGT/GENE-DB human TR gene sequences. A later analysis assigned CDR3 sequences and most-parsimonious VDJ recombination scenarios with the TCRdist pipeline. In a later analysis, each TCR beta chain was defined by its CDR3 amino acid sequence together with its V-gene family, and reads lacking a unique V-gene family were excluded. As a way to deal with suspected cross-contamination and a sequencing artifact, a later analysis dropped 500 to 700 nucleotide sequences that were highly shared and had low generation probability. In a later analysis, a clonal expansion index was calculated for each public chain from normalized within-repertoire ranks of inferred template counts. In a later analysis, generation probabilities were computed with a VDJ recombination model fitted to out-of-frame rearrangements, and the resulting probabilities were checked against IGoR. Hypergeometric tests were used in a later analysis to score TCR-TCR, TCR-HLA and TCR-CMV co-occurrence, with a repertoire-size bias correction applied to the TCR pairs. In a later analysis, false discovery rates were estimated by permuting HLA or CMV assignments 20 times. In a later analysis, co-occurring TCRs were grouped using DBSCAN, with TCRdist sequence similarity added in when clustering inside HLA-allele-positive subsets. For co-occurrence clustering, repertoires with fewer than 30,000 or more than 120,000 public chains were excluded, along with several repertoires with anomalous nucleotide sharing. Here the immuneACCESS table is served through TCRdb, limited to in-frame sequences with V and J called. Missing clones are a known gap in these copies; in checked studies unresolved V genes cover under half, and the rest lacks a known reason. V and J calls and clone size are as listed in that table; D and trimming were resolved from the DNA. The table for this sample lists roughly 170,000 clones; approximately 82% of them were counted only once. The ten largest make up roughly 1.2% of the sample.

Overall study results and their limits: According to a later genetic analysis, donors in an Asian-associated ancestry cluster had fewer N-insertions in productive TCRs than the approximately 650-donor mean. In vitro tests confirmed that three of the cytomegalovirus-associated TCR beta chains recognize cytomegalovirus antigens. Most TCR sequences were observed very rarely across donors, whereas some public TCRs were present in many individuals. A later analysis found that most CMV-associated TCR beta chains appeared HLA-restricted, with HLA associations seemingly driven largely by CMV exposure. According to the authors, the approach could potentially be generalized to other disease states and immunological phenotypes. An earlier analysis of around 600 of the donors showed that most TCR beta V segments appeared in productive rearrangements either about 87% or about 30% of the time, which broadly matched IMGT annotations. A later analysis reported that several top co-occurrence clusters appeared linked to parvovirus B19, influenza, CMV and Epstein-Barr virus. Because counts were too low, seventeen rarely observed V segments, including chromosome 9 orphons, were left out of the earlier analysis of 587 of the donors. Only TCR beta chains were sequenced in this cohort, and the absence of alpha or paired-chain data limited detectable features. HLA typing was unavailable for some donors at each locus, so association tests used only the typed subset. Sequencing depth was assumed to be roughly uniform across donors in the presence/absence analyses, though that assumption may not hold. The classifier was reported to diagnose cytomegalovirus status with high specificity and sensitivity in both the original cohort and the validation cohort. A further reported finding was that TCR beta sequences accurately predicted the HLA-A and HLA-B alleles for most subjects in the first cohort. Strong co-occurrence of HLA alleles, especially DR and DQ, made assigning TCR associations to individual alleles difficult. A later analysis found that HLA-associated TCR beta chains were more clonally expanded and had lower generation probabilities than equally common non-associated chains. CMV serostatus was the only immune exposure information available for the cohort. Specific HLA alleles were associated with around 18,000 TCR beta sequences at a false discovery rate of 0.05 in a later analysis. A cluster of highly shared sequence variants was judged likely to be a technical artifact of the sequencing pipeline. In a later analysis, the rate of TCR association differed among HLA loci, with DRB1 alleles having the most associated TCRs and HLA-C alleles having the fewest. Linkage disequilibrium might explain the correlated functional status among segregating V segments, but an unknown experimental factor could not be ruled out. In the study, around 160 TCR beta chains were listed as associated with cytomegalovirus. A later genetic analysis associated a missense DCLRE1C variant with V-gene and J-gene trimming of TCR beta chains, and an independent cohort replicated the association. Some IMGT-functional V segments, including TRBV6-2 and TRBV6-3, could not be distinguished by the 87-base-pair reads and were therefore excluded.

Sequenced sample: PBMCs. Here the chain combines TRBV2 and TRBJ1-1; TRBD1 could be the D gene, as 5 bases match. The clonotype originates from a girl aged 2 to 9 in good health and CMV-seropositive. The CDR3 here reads CASRQRTPEAFF. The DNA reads TGTGCCAGTAGACAGAGGACACCGGAAGCTTTCTTT.